The 11 T cell receptor beta chains reported below all come from one sample, sequenced in a study of OX40 agonist ivuxolimab in advanced cancers. Clones were read by immunoSEQ multiplex PCR, and TCRdb kept only the in-frame ones, dropping some. The top ten hold roughly 2.6% of the sample, which has roughly 46,000 clones, roughly 82% seen once. Specimen: CD4+ or CD8+ T cells sorted from blood, collected in a trial of the OX40 agonist ivuxolimab. These receptors were obtained from an adult with an advanced solid tumor such as melanoma, head and neck, liver or kidney cancer.

This clone has just one count. The chain couples TRBV18 to TRBJ1-2; D perhaps matches TRBD1 (5 bases). The CDR3 is made up of 15 amino acids. Germline-derived CDR1 and CDR2 are KGHSH and LQKENI. V was pared by 2 bases and J by 8 bases, with 18 bases between. CDR3 region: CASSPALDGGWGYTF. The CDR3 region has the DNA TGTGCCAGCTCACCAGCGCTGGACGGGGGTTGGGGCTACACCTTC. Together with reference TRBV18 and TRBJ1-2, the CDR3 gives the full variable domain: NAGVMQNPRHLVRRRGQEARLRCSPMKGHSHVYWYRQLPEEGLKFMVYLQKENIIDESGMPKERFSAEFPKEGPSILRIQQVVRGDSAAYFCASSPALDGGWGYTFGSGTRLTVV.

V and J are TRBV18 and TRBJ1-3, with D perhaps TRBD1 (5 bases). V was pared by 4 bases and J by 1 base, with 20 bases between. Germline V gives CDR1 KGHSH, CDR2 LQKENI. This CDR3 is built from 18 residues. The CDR3 region has the DNA TGTGCCAGCTCACTTTCACGGCCAGACGGGGGATCTGGAAACACCATATATTTT. Translation: CASSLSRPDGGSGNTIYF.

In this sample, this clone turned up once. This CDR3 reads CASSSRRGATEAFF. The CDR3 DNA is TGTGCCAGCAGCTCCCGCCGGGGGGCCACTGAAGCTTTCTTT. The chain is built from TRBV13 and TRBJ1-1; a possible D gene is TRBD1 (6 bases). This CDR3 comprises 14 residues. Germline CDR1 PRHDT, CDR2 FYEKMQ (reference sequence). With 4 bases removed from V and 4 bases from J, the gap between germline ends came to 13 bases. Using reference TRBV13 and TRBJ1-1 for the parts outside the CDR3, the full variable domain is AAGVIQSPRHLIKEKRETATLKCYPIPRHDTVYWYQQGPGQDPQFLISFYEKMQSDKGSIPDRFSAQQFSDYHSELNMSSLELGDSALYFCASSSRRGATEAFFGQGTRLTVV.

This chain uses TRBV5-6 with TRBJ1-2, with D maybe TRBD1 (5 bases). Trimming stripped 2 bases from V and 3 bases from J, with 8 bases between. Germline lookup yields CDR1 SGHDT and CDR2 YYEEEE. This CDR3 is 13 amino acids long. This chain's CDR3 is CASSLSRDYGYTF. CDR3 nucleotide sequence: TGTGCCAGCAGCTTATCCAGGGACTATGGCTACACCTTC.

V gene TRBV11-3 combines with J gene TRBJ1-2, with D perhaps matching TRBD1 (5 bases). Germline V gene sequence: CDR1 SGHNT, CDR2 YENEEA. Trimming shortened V by 5 bases and J by 1 base, and 14 bases separated the two germline ends. The CDR3 runs 15 residues. In DNA form, the CDR3 reads TGTGCCAGCAGCCCCAGACAGATACGTAACTATGGCTACACCTTC. It translates to CASSPRQIRNYGYTF. Full variable domain (missing parts from reference TRBV11-3 and TRBJ1-2): EAGVVQSPRYKIIEKKQPVAFWCNPISGHNTLYWYLQNLGQGPELLIRYENEEAVDDSQLPKDRFSAERLKGVDSTLKIQPAELGDSAVYLCASSPRQIRNYGYTFGSGTRLTVV.

The chain joins TRBV19 to TRBJ2-3, with 11 positions matching TRBD2. V lost 5 bases to trimming and J lost 4 bases; unmatched junction nucleotides: 8. CDR1 is LNHDA and CDR2 is SQIVND in the germline V gene (reference sequence). The CDR3 is 16 residues long. This chain's CDR3 is CASSGSRLAGPDTQYF. The CDR3 DNA reads as TGTGCCAGTAGTGGCTCGCGACTAGCGGGGCCAGATACGCAGTATTTT.

This CDR3 is CASSLIPGANTEAFF. The DNA for the CDR3 is TGTGCCAGCAGTTTAATCCCCGGGGCGAACACTGAAGCTTTCTTT. J is TRBJ1-1 and V is TRBV27; perhaps TRBD1 as D (5 bases). Germline V CDR1 and CDR2: MNHEY, SMNVEV (reference sequence). V was clipped by 2 bases and J by 1 base, with 11 bases between them. This CDR3 comprises 15 residues.

The J gene is TRBJ1-4, the V gene TRBV4-3; D gene unclear. The CDR3 totals 13 residues. The germline V gene has CDR1 LGHNA and CDR2 YSLEER. Trimming cost V 1 base and J 7 bases, with 7 bases left between them. CDR3 in DNA: TGCGCCAGCAGCCAAGGGGTTTTTGAAAAACTGTTTTTT. Translating it yields CASSQGVFEKLFF.

CDR3: CASSSLTKDRSSGELFF. CDR3 bases: TGTGCCAGCAGCTCCCTGACCAAGGACAGGTCGTCAGGGGAGCTGTTTTTT. The chain employs TRBV5-6 and TRBJ2-2; 7 bases line up with TRBD1. This CDR3 is built from 17 residues. Germline V gives CDR1 SGHDT, CDR2 YYEEEE. Unmatched junction bases numbered 16, after V lost 3 bases and J lost 8 bases.

The rearrangement uses TRBV27 and TRBJ1-5; D is uncertain. Germline V gives CDR1 MNHEY, CDR2 SMNVEV (reference sequence). V was shortened by 1 base and J by 2 bases, with 12 bases between the two germline ends. CDR3 length equals 16 residues. The CDR3 spells CASSLFSPVGNQPQHF. The CDR3 nucleotides read TGTGCCAGCAGTTTATTTTCACCGGTGGGCAATCAGCCCCAGCATTTT.

The chain combines TRBV7-9 with TRBJ2-7; D could derive from TRBD1 or TRBD2 (5 bases each). The germline CDR1 and CDR2 sequences are SEHNR and FQNEAQ (reference sequence). The CDR3 extends over 13 amino acids. V was shortened by 0 bases and J by 2 bases, with 5 bases between the two germline ends. This CDR3 is CASSLAGAYEQYF. The CDR3 DNA is TGTGCCAGCAGCTTAGCGGGGGCCTACGAGCAGTACTTC.